This entry concerns a single TCR beta chain. This sample is part of a study of blood T cell repertoires in COVID-19. The germline gives CDR1 SGHAT, CDR2 FQDESV (reference sequence). V lost 4 bases to trimming and J lost 6 bases; unmatched junction nucleotides: 5. This CDR3 spans 15 amino acids. Profiling relied on immunoSEQ multiplex PCR, and the TCRdb table lists in-frame clones only, not all of them. The sample consists of hundreds of thousands of clones, around nine tenths of them appearing once. The sequence was collected from a woman in her 30s with acute or convalescent COVID-19. The specimen sequenced was peripheral blood. V is TRBV11-1 and J is TRBJ2-1; 11 nucleotides match TRBD1. The CDR3 is CASSSRDRGGNEQFF. The CDR3 DNA is TGTGCCAGCAGCTCTCGGGACAGGGGGGGCAATGAGCAGTTCTTC.